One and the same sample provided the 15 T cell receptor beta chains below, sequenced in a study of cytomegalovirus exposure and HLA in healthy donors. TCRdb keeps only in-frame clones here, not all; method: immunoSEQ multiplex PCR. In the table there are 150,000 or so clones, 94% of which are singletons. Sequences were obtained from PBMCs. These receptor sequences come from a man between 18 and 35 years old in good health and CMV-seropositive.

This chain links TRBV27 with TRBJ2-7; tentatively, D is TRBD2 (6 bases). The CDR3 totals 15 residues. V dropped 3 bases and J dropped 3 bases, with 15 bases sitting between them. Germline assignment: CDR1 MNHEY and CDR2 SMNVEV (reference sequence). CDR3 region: CASSLRGGVLYEQYF. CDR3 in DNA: TGTGCCAGCAGTTTGAGGGGAGGCGTTCTCTACGAGCAGTACTTC.

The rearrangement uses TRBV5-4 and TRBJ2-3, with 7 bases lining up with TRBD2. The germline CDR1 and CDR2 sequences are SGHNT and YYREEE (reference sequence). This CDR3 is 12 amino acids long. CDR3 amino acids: CAGGGSTDTQYF. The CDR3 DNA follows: TGTGCTGGGGGAGGGAGCACAGATACGCAGTATTTT.

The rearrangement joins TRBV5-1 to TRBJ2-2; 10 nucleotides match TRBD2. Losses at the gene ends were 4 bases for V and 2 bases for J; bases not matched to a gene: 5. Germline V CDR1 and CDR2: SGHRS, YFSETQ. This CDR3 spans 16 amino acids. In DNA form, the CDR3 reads TGCGCCAGCAGCCCCGGACTAGCGGACAACACCGGGGAGCTGTTTTTT. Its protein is CASSPGLADNTGELFF.

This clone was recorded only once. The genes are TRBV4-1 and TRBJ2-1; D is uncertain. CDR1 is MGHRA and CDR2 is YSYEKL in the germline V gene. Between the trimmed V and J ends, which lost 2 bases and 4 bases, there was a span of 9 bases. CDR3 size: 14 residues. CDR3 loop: CASSQPNNYNEQFF. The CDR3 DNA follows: TGCGCCAGCAGCCAACCGAACAATTACAATGAGCAGTTCTTC.

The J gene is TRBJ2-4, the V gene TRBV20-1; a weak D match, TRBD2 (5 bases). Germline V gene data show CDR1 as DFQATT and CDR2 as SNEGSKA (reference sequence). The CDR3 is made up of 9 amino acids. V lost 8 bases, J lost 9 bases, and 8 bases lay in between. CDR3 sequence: CSTEGIQYF. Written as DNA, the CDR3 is TGCAGTACCGAGGGCATTCAGTACTTC.

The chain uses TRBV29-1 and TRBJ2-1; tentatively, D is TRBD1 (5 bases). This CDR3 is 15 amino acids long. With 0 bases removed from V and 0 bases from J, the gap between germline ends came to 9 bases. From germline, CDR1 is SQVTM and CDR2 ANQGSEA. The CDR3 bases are TGCAGCGTTGAAGATCACAGGTCCTCCTACAATGAGCAGTTCTTC. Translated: CSVEDHRSSYNEQFF.

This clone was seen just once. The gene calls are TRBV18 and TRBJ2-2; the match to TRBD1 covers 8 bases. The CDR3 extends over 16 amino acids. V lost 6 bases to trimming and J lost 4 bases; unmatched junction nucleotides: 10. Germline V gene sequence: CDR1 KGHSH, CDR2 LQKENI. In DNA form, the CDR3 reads TGTGCCAGCTCCCCCGGCAGGGGGCAATCCACCGGGGAGCTGTTTTTT. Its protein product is CASSPGRGQSTGELFF.

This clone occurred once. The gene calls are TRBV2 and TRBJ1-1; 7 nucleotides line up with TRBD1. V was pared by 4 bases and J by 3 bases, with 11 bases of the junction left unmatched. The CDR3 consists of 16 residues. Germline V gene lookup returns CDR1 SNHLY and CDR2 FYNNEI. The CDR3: CASSAPGQRTHTEAFF. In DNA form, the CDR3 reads TGTGCCAGCAGTGCACCGGGACAGAGAACCCACACTGAAGCTTTCTTT.

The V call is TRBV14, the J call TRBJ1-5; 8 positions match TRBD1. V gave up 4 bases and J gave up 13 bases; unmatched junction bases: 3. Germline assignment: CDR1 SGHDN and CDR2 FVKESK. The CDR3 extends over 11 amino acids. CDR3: CASSPWTGQHF. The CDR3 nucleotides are TGTGCCAGCAGCCCCTGGACAGGGCAGCATTTT.

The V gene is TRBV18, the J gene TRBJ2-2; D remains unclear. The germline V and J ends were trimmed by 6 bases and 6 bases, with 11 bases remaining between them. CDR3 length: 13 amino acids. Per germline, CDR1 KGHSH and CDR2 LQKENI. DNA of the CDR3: TGTGCCAGCTCCCCGTTTGAGTCCGGGGAGCTGTTTTTT. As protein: CASSPFESGELFF.

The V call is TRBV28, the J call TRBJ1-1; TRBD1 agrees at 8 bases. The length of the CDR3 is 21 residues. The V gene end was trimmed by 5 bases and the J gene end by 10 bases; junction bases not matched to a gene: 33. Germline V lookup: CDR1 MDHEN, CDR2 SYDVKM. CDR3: CASSPFRRSGGGSRWAIRAFF. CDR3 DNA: TGTGCCAGCAGTCCGTTCCGAAGGTCAGGGGGCGGTTCAAGGTGGGCCATCAGAGCTTTCTTT.

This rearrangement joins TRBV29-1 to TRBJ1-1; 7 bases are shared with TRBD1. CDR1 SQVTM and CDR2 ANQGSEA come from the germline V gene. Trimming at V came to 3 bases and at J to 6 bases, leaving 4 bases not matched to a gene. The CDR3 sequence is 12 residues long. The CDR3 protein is CSVDRQGAEAFF. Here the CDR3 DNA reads TGCAGCGTTGACAGACAGGGCGCTGAAGCTTTCTTT. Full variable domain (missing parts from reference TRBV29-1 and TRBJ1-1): SAVISQKPSRDICQRGTSLTIQCQVDSQVTMMFWYRQQPGQSLTLIATANQGSEATYESGFVIDKFPISRPNLTFSTLTVSNMSPEDSSIYLCSVDRQGAEAFFGQGTRLTVV.

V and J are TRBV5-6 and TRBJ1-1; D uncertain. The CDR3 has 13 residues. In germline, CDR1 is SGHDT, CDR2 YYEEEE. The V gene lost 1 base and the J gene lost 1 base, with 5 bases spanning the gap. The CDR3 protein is CASSLRSNTEAFF. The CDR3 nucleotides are TGTGCCAGCAGCTTGCGGTCGAACACTGAAGCTTTCTTT.

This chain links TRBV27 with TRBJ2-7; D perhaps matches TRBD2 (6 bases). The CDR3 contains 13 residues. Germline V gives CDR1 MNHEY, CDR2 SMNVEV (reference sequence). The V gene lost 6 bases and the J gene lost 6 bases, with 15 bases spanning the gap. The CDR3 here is CASRFPGGFEQYF. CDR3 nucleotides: TGTGCCAGCAGGTTCCCTGGGGGGTTCGAGCAGTACTTC.

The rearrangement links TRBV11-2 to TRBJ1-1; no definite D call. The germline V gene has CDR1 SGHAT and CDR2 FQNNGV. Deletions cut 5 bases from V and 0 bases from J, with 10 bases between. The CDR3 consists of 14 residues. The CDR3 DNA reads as TGTGCCAGCAGCATCCGGGATATGAACACTGAAGCTTTCTTT. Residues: CASSIRDMNTEAFF.